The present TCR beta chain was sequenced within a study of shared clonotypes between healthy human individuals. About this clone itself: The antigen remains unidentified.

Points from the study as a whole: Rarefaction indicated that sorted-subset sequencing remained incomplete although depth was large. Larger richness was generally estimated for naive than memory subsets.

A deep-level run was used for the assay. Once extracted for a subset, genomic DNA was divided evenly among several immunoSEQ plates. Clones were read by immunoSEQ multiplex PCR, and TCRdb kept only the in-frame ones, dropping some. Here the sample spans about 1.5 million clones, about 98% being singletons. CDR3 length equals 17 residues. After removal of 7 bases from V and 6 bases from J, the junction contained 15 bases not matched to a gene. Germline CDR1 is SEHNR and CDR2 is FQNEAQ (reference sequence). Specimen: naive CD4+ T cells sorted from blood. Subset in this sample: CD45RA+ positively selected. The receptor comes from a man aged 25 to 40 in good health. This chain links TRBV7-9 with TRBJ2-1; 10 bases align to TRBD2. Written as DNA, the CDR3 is TGTGCCAGCACCCCGGCCGGGACTAGCGTTAAGTTCAATGAGCAGTTCTTC. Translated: CASTPAGTSVKFNEQFF.